A single sample gave rise to the 15 T cell receptor beta chains below, sequenced in a study of blood T cell repertoires in COVID-19. Clones were read by immunoSEQ multiplex PCR, and TCRdb kept only the in-frame ones, dropping some. Among about 280,000 clones listed, approximately 85% were seen once. Sequenced sample: peripheral blood. These receptors were collected from a man between 18 and 29 years old with active or convalescent COVID-19.

The V and J genes are TRBV11-2 and TRBJ2-1; 12 positions agree with TRBD2. The CDR3 runs 16 residues. Per germline, CDR1 SGHAT and CDR2 FQNNGV. Trimming at V came to 5 bases and at J to 3 bases, leaving 5 bases not matched to a gene. CDR3 bases: TGTGCCAGCAGCCTACCTAGCGGGGGGGTCTACAATGAGCAGTTCTTC. This sequence encodes CASSLPSGGVYNEQFF.

The V gene is TRBV3-1 (or the pseudogene TRBV3-2), the J gene TRBJ1-5; D uncertain. CDR3 size: 13 residues. V gave up 3 bases and J gave up 5 bases, with 8 bases separating them. CDR1 and CDR2 (germline): LGHDT, YNNKEL (reference sequence). In DNA, the CDR3 is TGTGCCAGCAGCCATTCCCCCGATCAGCCCCAGCATTTT. Translating it yields CASSHSPDQPQHF.

CDR3 residues: CASSPYMAPGELFF. As DNA, the CDR3 is TGTGCCAGCAGCCCCTACATGGCCCCCGGAGAACTGTTTTTT. The rearrangement joins TRBV5-6 to TRBJ1-4; D remains unclear. Germline V gene data show CDR1 as SGHDT and CDR2 as YYEEEE. Trimming took 4 bases from V and 12 from J, leaving 19 bases between them. The CDR3 extends over 14 amino acids. Full variable domain (remainder filled in from reference TRBV5-6 and TRBJ1-4): DAGVTQSPTHLIKTRGQQVTLRCSPKSGHDTVSWYQQALGQGPQFIFQYYEEEERQRGNFPDRFSGHQFPNYSSELNVNALLLGDSALYLCASSPYMAPGELFFGSGTQLSVL.

The chain uses TRBV19 and TRBJ1-5; D uncertain. V shed 5 bases and J shed 1 base, with 6 bases lying between them. CDR1 and CDR2 (germline): LNHDA, SQIVND (reference sequence). This CDR3 is built from 13 residues. The CDR3: CASSGGSNQPQHF. Here the CDR3 DNA reads TGTGCCAGTAGTGGAGGGAGCAATCAGCCCCAGCATTTT.

The chain joins TRBV9 to TRBJ2-7; 9 bases align to TRBD1. Germline V lookup: CDR1 SGDLS, CDR2 YYNGEE. V dropped 5 bases and J dropped 6; count of bases not matched to a gene: 27. The length of the CDR3 is 20 residues. The CDR3 protein is CASSHPESWKPGTGLTEQYF. CDR3 nucleotides: TGTGCCAGCAGTCATCCCGAGAGTTGGAAACCCGGGACAGGGTTGACCGAGCAGTACTTC.

The chain is built from TRBV10-3 and TRBJ1-2; 10 bases are a match to TRBD1. The CDR3 extends over 13 amino acids. V dropped 9 bases and J dropped 8; count of bases not matched to a gene: 9. Looked up from germline, CDR1 is ENHRY and CDR2 is SYGVKD. The CDR3 DNA sequence: TGTGCCATGGGTACCGGGACAGGGGACGGCTACACCTTC. Its translation: CAMGTGTGDGYTF.

V is TRBV12-3 or TRBV12-4 and J is TRBJ1-2, with 8 bases lining up with TRBD1. The CDR3 has 13 amino acids. Trimming removed 6 bases from V and 8 bases from J; junction bases left unmatched: 8. The CDR3, as DNA: TGTGCCAGCAGGAGGGACAGGCCCGCGGGCTACACCTTC. Its translation is CASRRDRPAGYTF.

V usage is TRBV29-1 and J usage is TRBJ2-3, with D tentatively TRBD1 (6 bases). The CDR3 spans 14 residues. CDR1 SQVTM and CDR2 ANQGSEA come from the germline V gene. V was cut by 7 bases and J by 4 bases, with 18 bases left in between. This CDR3 reads CSARQALGPDTQYF. As DNA, the CDR3 is TGCAGCGCCCGACAGGCGCTGGGTCCAGATACGCAGTATTTT.

The CDR3 spells CASSLGQRDGYTF. The CDR3 nucleotides read TGTGCCAGCAGCTTGGGGCAGCGTGATGGCTACACCTTC. V gene TRBV5-6 combines with J gene TRBJ1-2; D gene unclear. V was pared by 0 bases and J by 6 bases, with 9 bases between. The germline V gene encodes CDR1 SGHDT and CDR2 YYEEEE. There are 13 residues in the CDR3. The variable domain in full, with the rest retrieved from reference TRBV5-6 and TRBJ1-2, is DAGVTQSPTHLIKTRGQQVTLRCSPKSGHDTVSWYQQALGQGPQFIFQYYEEEERQRGNFPDRFSGHQFPNYSSELNVNALLLGDSALYLCASSLGQRDGYTFGSGTRLTVV.

This sequence joins TRBV10-3 and TRBJ1-5; 7 bases are shared with TRBD1. Germline V gene sequence: CDR1 ENHRY, CDR2 SYGVKD. The CDR3 has 14 amino acids. The junction had 7 bases not matched to a gene; V was cut back by 6 bases and J by 5 bases. The CDR3 coding sequence is TGTGCCATCAGAAGTGGACAGGAAGATCAGCCCCAGCATTTT. Translating it yields CAIRSGQEDQPQHF.

This chain connects TRBV19 to TRBJ1-5; 7 bases are shared with TRBD1. CDR1 is LNHDA, CDR2 SQIVND, per germline (reference sequence). This CDR3 is 15 amino acids long. With 1 base clipped from V and 6 bases from J, the junction kept 6 bases outside the gene matches. This chain's CDR3 is CASSIGQGRVQPQHF. The DNA for the CDR3 is TGTGCCAGTAGTATAGGACAGGGTAGGGTTCAGCCCCAGCATTTT.

The V call is TRBV5-1, the J call TRBJ2-7; 13 nucleotides match TRBD2. Germline V gives CDR1 SGHRS, CDR2 YFSETQ. The CDR3 runs to 16 residues. Trimming at V came to 4 bases and at J to 3 bases, leaving 7 bases not matched to a gene. This chain's CDR3 is CASSDQTSGGFYEQYF. The CDR3 nucleotides read TGCGCCAGCAGCGATCAGACTAGCGGGGGGTTCTACGAGCAGTACTTC.

The chain recombines TRBV15 with TRBJ2-7; 7 bases map to TRBD1. With 2 bases clipped from V and 2 bases from J, the junction kept 9 bases outside the gene matches. Germline values: CDR1 LNHNV, CDR2 YYDKDF (reference sequence). The CDR3 has 16 amino acids. CDR3 in amino acids: CATSRTKTGATYEQYF. CDR3 sequence (DNA): TGTGCCACCAGCAGAACGAAAACAGGGGCGACCTACGAGCAGTACTTC. Together with reference TRBV15 and TRBJ2-7, the CDR3 gives the full variable domain: DAMVIQNPRYQVTQFGKPVTLSCSQTLNHNVMYWYQQKSSQAPKLLFHYYDKDFNNEADTPDNFQSRRPNTSFCFLDIRSPGLGDTAMYLCATSRTKTGATYEQYFGPGTRLTVT.

As DNA, the CDR3 is TGTGCCAGCAGCGTAGGGAGGGGGCCCCTCAGCGATACGCAGTATTTT. Protein sequence: CASSVGRGPLSDTQYF. The gene calls are TRBV9 and TRBJ2-3; a possible D gene is TRBD1 (7 bases). The germline CDR1 and CDR2 sequences are SGDLS and YYNGEE. V was clipped by 0 bases and J by 6 bases, with 17 bases between them. This CDR3 contains 16 residues.

The chain links TRBV5-5 to TRBJ1-2; TRBD1 agrees at 9 bases. This CDR3 comprises 13 residues. After removal of 0 bases from V and 8 bases from J, the junction contained 2 bases not matched to a gene. CDR1 SGHKS and CDR2 YYEKEE come from the germline V gene (reference sequence). CDR3 loop: CASSLGDRVGYTF. In DNA, the CDR3 is TGTGCCAGCAGCTTGGGGGACAGGGTGGGCTACACCTTC.